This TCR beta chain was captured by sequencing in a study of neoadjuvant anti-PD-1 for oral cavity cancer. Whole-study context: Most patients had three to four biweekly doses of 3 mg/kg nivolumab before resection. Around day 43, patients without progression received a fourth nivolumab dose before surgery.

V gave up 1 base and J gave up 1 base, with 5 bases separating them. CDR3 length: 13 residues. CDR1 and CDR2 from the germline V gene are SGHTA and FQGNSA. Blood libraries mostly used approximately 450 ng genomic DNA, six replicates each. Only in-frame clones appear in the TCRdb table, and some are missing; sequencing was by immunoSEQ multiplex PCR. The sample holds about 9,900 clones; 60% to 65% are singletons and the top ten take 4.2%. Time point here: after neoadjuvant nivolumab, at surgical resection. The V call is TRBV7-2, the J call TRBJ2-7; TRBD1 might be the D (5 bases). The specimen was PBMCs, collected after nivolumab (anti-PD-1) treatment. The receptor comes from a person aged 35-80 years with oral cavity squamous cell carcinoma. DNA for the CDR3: TGTGCCAGCAGCTTAGACAGGTCCTACGAGCAGTACTTC. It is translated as CASSLDRSYEQYF. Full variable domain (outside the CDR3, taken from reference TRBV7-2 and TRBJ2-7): GAGVSQSPSNKVTEKGKDVELRCDPISGHTALYWYRQSLGQGLEFLIYFQGNSAPDKSGLPSDRFSAERTGGSVSTLTIQRTQQEDSAVYLCASSLDRSYEQYFGPGTRLTVT.